This T cell receptor (beta chain) was identified during a study of blood T cells in healthy people across ages. CDR3 length equals 16 residues. Germline CDR1 is SGHKS and CDR2 is YYEKEE (reference sequence). The trim removed 3 bases at V and 7 bases at J, leaving 13 bases unmatched. The table lists this clonotype with a few counts. For the second PCR, which ran for about 7 to 11 cycles, a sample-barcoded 5' primer and a J-beta primer mix were used. TCRdb re-called the 5' RACE reads through MiXCR, storing one row per CDR3 protein. This table holds 800,000 or so distinct CDR3 sequences, 35% to 60% found once.

This chain links TRBV5-5 with TRBJ2-7; TRBD1 matches at 10 bases. This receptor was identified in a man older than 75 in good health. Sequenced: blood. The CDR3 here is CASSYTTGTGASEQYF. The CDR3 DNA sequence: TGTGCCAGCAGCTACACGACCGGGACAGGGGCTAGTGAGCAGTACTTC. Using reference TRBV5-5 and TRBJ2-7 for the parts outside the CDR3, the full variable domain is DAGVTQSPTHLIKTRGQQVTLRCSPISGHKSVSWYQQVLGQGPQFIFQYYEKEERGRGNFPDRFSARQFPNYSSELNVNALLLGDSALYLCASSYTTGTGASEQYFGPGTRLTVT.